A selection of T cell receptor beta chains follows, all from one sample in a study of CD8 T cell repertoires and HIV-1 epitope variants. Produced via immunoSEQ multiplex PCR; TCRdb's table is partial and in-frame only. The sample lists over 90,000 clones, around 75% occurring once. The sequencing sample was made of uncultured baseline CD8+ T cells from peripheral blood mononuclear cells (PBMCs). Every receptor here comes from a male donor with HIV. The CDR3 runs from the conserved cysteine through the conserved F or W. The D gene is left open where the match is weak. A clone size is listed for some rows: how often the clone was seen (once, few, many), or a class if it is expanded.

TRBV10-2	TRBJ2-7	.	.	TGCGCCAGCAGTGAGGGGGTCGAGCAGTACTTC	CASSEGVEQYF
TRBV5-1	TRBJ2-3	TRBD2	.	TGCGCCAGCAAGGAACTAGCGGGAGGCACAGATACGCAGTATTTT	CASKELAGGTDTQYF
TRBV5-1	TRBJ2-2	TRBD1	.	TGCGCCAGCAGCCCTGGACAGGGGAGGTTTACCGGGGAGCTGTTTTTT	CASSPGQGRFTGELFF
TRBV4-1	TRBJ2-1	.	.	TGCGCCAGCAGCCAAGATAGCAGCGAAGCTTACAATGAGCAGTTCTTC	CASSQDSSEAYNEQFF
TRBV19	TRBJ2-5	.	.	TGTGCCAGTAGTATCGAAGAGACCCAGTACTTC	CASSIEETQYF
TRBV7-8	TRBJ1-2	TRBD1	.	TGTGCCAGCAGCCCCAGGACAGGGCCATATGGCTACACCTTC	CASSPRTGPYGYTF
TRBV28	TRBJ1-2	TRBD1	.	TGTGCCAGCAGTTTGGGCAGGGGGGGCTATGGCTACACCTTC	CASSLGRGGYGYTF
TRBV6-5	TRBJ2-4	.	.	TGTGCCAGCAGTTACTCCCGGACACAGAAAAACATTCAGTACTTC	CASSYSRTQKNIQYF
TRBV6-6	TRBJ1-4	TRBD1	.	TGTGCCAGCAGTGGGCAGGGGGCGGGTAATGAAAAACTGTTTTTT	CASSGQGAGNEKLFF
TRBV28	TRBJ1-5	.	once	TGTGCCAGCAGCAGTACTTCAGGGTTTTCGAATCAGCCCCAGCATTTT	CASSSTSGFSNQPQHF
TRBV4-1	TRBJ1-5	.	.	TGCGCCAGCAGCCCCTATACGACAGTAGATCAGCCCCAGCATTTT	CASSPYTTVDQPQHF
TRBV5-1	TRBJ1-1	.	once	TGCGCCAGCAGCCCTCGGGCTGGGGGCACTGAAGCTTTCTTT	CASSPRAGGTEAFF
TRBV19	TRBJ2-2	.	.	TGTGCCAGTAGTAAAGGACAGAGTCGTGCCGGGGAGCTGTTTTTT	CASSKGQSRAGELFF
TRBV29-1	TRBJ2-3	.	.	TGCAGCGTTTCGGGATCGGGCACAGATACGCAGTATTTT	CSVSGSGTDTQYF
TRBV15	TRBJ2-3	TRBD2	few	TGTGCCACCAGCAGAGGGACTAGCGGGCATACTAGCACAGATACGCAGTATTTT	CATSRGTSGHTSTDTQYF
TRBV7-2	TRBJ1-6	TRBD1	.	TGTGCCGGGGACAGAACCCTCCACTTT	CAGDRTLHF
TRBV5-1	TRBJ2-1	.	few	TGCGCCAGCAGCTTAGGGCTTCCTGCCTACAATGAGCAGTTCTTC	CASSLGLPAYNEQFF
TRBV5-4	TRBJ1-1	.	.	TGTGCCAGCAGCTTGGCCGGGATGAACACTGAAGCTTTCTTT	CASSLAGMNTEAFF
TRBV18	TRBJ2-1	.	.	TGTGCCAGCTCACCGGGGGCGACGGGTGAGCAGTTCTTC	CASSPGATGEQFF
TRBV5-1	TRBJ2-5	.	few	TGCGCCAGCAGCTTGGCTGGGGAGACCCAGTACTTC	CASSLAGETQYF
TRBV11-2	TRBJ2-2	.	few	TGTGCCAGCAGCTTAGCAGTGGAGCTGTTTTTT	CASSLAVELFF
TRBV7-3	TRBJ1-6	.	.	TGTGCCAGCAGCTTAACAAGGGGAAGCTCACCCCTCCACTTT	CASSLTRGSSPLHF